A single sample gave rise to the 14 T cell receptor beta chains below, sequenced in a study of T cells in Graves' hyperthyroidism and ophthalmopathy. RNA transcripts served as the template for amplifying TCR beta CDR3 regions. The TCR CDR3 first-round RT-PCR relied on the HTBI primer set. TCRdb redid the calling of the multiplex PCR reads with MiXCR, one entry per CDR3 protein. The sample includes more than 550,000 distinct CDR3 sequences, over 15% seen only once; the top ten take around 17%. Sequencing input: blood. These receptors came from a woman aged 45 to 65 with Graves' hyperthyroidism that later progressed to Graves' ophthalmopathy.

This clonotype came up many times. The chain recombines TRBV5-6 with TRBJ2-1; D unclear. In germline, CDR1 is SGHDT, CDR2 YYEEEE. CDR3 size: 15 residues. Between the trimmed V and J ends, which lost 0 bases and 8 bases, there was a span of 15 bases. The CDR3 spells CASSLGQVPLDEQFF. In nucleotides, the CDR3 is TGTGCCAGCAGCTTGGGGCAGGTACCCCTCGATGAGCAGTTCTTC. The entire variable domain, with the rest obtained from reference TRBV5-6 and TRBJ2-1, is as follows: DAGVTQSPTHLIKTRGQQVTLRCSPKSGHDTVSWYQQALGQGPQFIFQYYEEEERQRGNFPDRFSGHQFPNYSSELNVNALLLGDSALYLCASSLGQVPLDEQFFGPGTRLTVL.

This chain uses TRBV27 with TRBJ1-5, with D uncertain. V dropped 6 bases and J dropped 3 bases, with 9 bases sitting between them. The CDR3 contains 13 residues. The germline V gene encodes CDR1 MNHEY and CDR2 SMNVEV (reference sequence). Here the CDR3 DNA reads TGTGCCAGCAGGCTAGGCTACAATCAGCCCCAGCATTTT. It yields the protein CASRLGYNQPQHF.

Comments on this clonotype: An end of the junction differs from the germline gene, which may be a read error. The chain employs TRBV12-3 or TRBV12-4 and TRBJ1-1; no firm D call. This CDR3 contains 15 residues. In nucleotides, the CDR3 is TGTGCCAGCAGTTTATCTGGCAGCTCGAACACTGAAACTTTCTTT. It translates to CASSLSGSSNTETFF.

The rearrangement uses TRBV19 and TRBJ1-2, with 7 bases lining up with TRBD1. CDR1 and CDR2 from the germline V gene are LNHDA and SQIVND (reference sequence). V was clipped by 6 bases and J by 0 bases; unmatched bases: 4. The CDR3 has 14 amino acids. CDR3 coding DNA: TGTGCCAGTAGACCACAGGGGACTAACTATGGCTACACCTTC. It translates to CASRPQGTNYGYTF.

This clonotype was detected ten times or more. The chain joins TRBV20-1 to TRBJ1-1; 7 bases map to TRBD1. V shed 6 bases, J shed 0 bases, and the junction held 7 bases outside the gene matches. The CDR3 contains 14 residues. CDR1 is DFQATT and CDR2 is SNEGSKA in the germline V gene (reference sequence). CDR3 region: CSAEGTAMNTEAFF. Here the CDR3 DNA reads TGCAGTGCCGAGGGGACAGCCATGAACACTGAAGCTTTCTTT.

This clonotype was counted between two and nine times. CDR3 amino acids: CASSLRGGTNQPQHF. CDR3 DNA sequence: TGCGCCAGCAGCTTAAGAGGGGGCACCAATCAGCCCCAGCATTTT. The gene calls are TRBV5-1 and TRBJ1-5; 7 bases line up with TRBD1. The CDR3 has 15 residues. The junction had 5 bases not matched to a gene; V was cut back by 2 bases and J by 3 bases. The germline V gene encodes CDR1 SGHRS and CDR2 YFSETQ. The variable domain in full, with the rest retrieved from reference TRBV5-1 and TRBJ1-5, is KAGVTQTPRYLIKTRGQQVTLSCSPISGHRSVSWYQQTPGQGLQFLFEYFSETQRNKGNFPGRFSGRQFSNSRSEMNVSTLELGDSALYLCASSLRGGTNQPQHFGDGTRLSIL.

This chain links TRBV2 with TRBJ1-5; a possible D gene is TRBD1 (6 bases). V was shortened by 7 bases and J by 2 bases, with 12 bases between the two germline ends. The CDR3 runs to 14 residues. Germline-derived CDR1 and CDR2 are SNHLY and FYNNEI. Here the CDR3 reads CASNQGSGNQPQHF. In DNA, the CDR3 is TGTGCCAGCAACCAGGGGTCCGGCAATCAGCCCCAGCATTTT.

V gene TRBV5-1 combines with J gene TRBJ2-1, with a tentative D call TRBD1 (5 bases). V shed 1 base and J shed 10 bases, with 9 bases lying between them. This CDR3 has 12 amino acids. Germline values: CDR1 SGHRS, CDR2 YFSETQ. CDR3: CASSLPGAEQFF. In DNA form, the CDR3 reads TGCGCCAGCAGCTTGCCTGGGGCCGAGCAGTTCTTC.

This clonotype occurred a few times. One end of the junction is discordant with germline, which a read error may explain. The CDR3 sequence: CATSINYEQSF. The CDR3 DNA reads TGTGCCACCTCCATCAACTACGAGCAGTCCTTC. This chain uses TRBV10-3 with TRBJ2-7; D is uncertain. The CDR3 consists of 11 residues. CDR1 ENHRY and CDR2 SYGVKD come from the germline V gene.

This clonotype was detected ten times or more. The chain combines TRBV7-2 with TRBJ2-5; 9 positions agree with TRBD2. Unmatched junction bases numbered 5, after V lost 6 bases and J lost 3 bases. Germline V CDR1 and CDR2: SGHTA, FQGNSA. The CDR3 extends over 14 amino acids. CDR3 coding DNA: TGTGCCAGCAGTTTGACTAGCGGAAAAGAGACCCAGTACTTC. It specifies CASSLTSGKETQYF.

J is TRBJ1-4 and V is TRBV28; TRBD1 is a possible D gene (5 bases). Trimming stripped 5 bases from V and 7 bases from J, with 14 bases between. Germline assignment: CDR1 MDHEN and CDR2 SYDVKM. The CDR3 sequence is 14 residues long. CDR3 sequence reads: CASSLQEGFEKLFF. The CDR3 coding sequence is TGTGCCAGCAGTCTACAGGAGGGTTTTGAAAAACTGTTTTTT.

Ten or more counts support this clonotype. V usage is TRBV20-1 and J usage is TRBJ1-1; maybe TRBD1 (6 bases). V gave up 0 bases and J gave up 5 bases, with 19 bases separating them. This CDR3 comprises 16 residues. CDR1 DFQATT and CDR2 SNEGSKA come from the germline V gene (reference sequence). The CDR3, as DNA: TGCAGTGCTAGAGAGAAAACAGGGAGGGTATGGACTGAAGCTTTCTTT. Its translation is CSAREKTGRVWTEAFF.

This clonotype was counted a few times. The chain links TRBV9 to TRBJ2-2, with 14 bases that match TRBD2. The ends lost 0 bases at V and 4 bases at J; junction bases unmatched: 5. Germline-derived CDR1 and CDR2 are SGDLS and YYNGEE. CDR3 length equals 18 residues. The chain's CDR3 is CASSVGLAGGQGTGELFF. CDR3 coding DNA: TGTGCCAGCAGCGTAGGACTAGCGGGGGGGCAGGGCACCGGGGAGCTGTTTTTT.

The sample holds a few counts of this clonotype. The rearrangement uses TRBV20-1 and TRBJ1-4; D may be TRBD1 (6 bases). CDR1 DFQATT and CDR2 SNEGSKA come from the germline V gene (reference sequence). Trimming removed 7 bases from V and 3 bases from J, with 15 bases in between. CDR3 length: 14 residues. The CDR3 reads CSVLQGPANEKLFF. CDR3 in DNA: TGCAGTGTTTTGCAGGGGCCGGCTAATGAAAAACTGTTTTTT.